This entry describes one T cell receptor (beta chain). Its target is not known. CDR3 size: 16 residues. The V gene's germline CDR1 is KGHSH and CDR2 LQKENI. V lost 3 bases to trimming and J lost 0 bases, with 15 bases between them. The protocol was immunoSEQ multiplex PCR, while the TCRdb copy is restricted to in-frame clones and leaves out a portion. Found here are about 1.1 million clones, around 78% of them singletons; the top ten hold 0.4% to 0.55%. The sample belongs to a study of shared clonotypes between healthy human individuals. The study, taken as a whole, reports: Naive subsets generally had larger estimated richness than memory subsets. The study sampled only blood, and tissue repertoires likely differ.

The receptor comes from a man between 18 and 29 years old in good health. Some clones in this sample may be carry-over from other donors' samples. The sequenced material came from memory CD4+ T cells from PBMCs. Documented subset: CD45RA-negative fraction. This rearrangement joins TRBV18 to TRBJ2-7; D is unclear. The CDR3 region has the DNA TGTGCCAGCTCACCCCGAACGGGTAGTCTCTCCTACGAGCAGTACTTC. Residues: CASSPRTGSLSYEQYF. Complete variable domain (other parts from reference TRBV18 and TRBJ2-7): NAGVMQNPRHLVRRRGQEARLRCSPMKGHSHVYWYRQLPEEGLKFMVYLQKENIIDESGMPKERFSAEFPKEGPSILRIQQVVRGDSAAYFCASSPRTGSLSYEQYFGPGTRLTVT.